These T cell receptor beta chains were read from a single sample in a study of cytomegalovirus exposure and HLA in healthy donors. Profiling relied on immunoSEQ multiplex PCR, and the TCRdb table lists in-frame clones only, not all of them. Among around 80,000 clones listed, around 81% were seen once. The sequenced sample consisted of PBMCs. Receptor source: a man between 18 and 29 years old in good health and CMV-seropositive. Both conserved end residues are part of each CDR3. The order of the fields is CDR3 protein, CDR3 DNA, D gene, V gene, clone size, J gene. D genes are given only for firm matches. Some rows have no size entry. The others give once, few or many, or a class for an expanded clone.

CASSLLGSEAFF,TGTGCCAGCAGCTTGTTGGGGAGTGAAGCTTTCTTT,-,TRBV5-4,-,TRBJ1-1
CASSSFTGAQETQYF,TGTGCCAGCAGCTCATTTACAGGGGCCCAAGAGACCCAGTACTTC,TRBD1,TRBV13,-,TRBJ2-5
CASSWSGQGEKLFF,TGCGCCAGCAGCTGGTCAGGGCAAGGTGAAAAACTGTTTTTT,-,TRBV5-1,-,TRBJ1-4
CASSLNSYSNQPQHF,TGTGCCAGCAGTTTAAATAGTTATAGCAATCAGCCCCAGCATTTT,-,TRBV28,-,TRBJ1-5
CSARDYTEAFF,TGCAGTGCTAGGGACTACACTGAAGCTTTCTTT,-,TRBV20-1,-,TRBJ1-1
CASSLWTSGASYEQYF,TGTGCCAGCAGCCTATGGACTAGCGGAGCCTCTTACGAGCAGTACTTC,TRBD2,TRBV7-8,-,TRBJ2-7
CASSQDPGGSHYGYTF,TGCGCCAGCAGCCAAGATCCAGGGGGCTCTCACTATGGCTACACCTTC,TRBD1,TRBV4-1,-,TRBJ1-2
CASSPRAGTSTDTQYF,TGTGCCAGCAGCCCCAGAGCGGGAACTAGCACAGATACGCAGTATTTT,TRBD2,TRBV4-2,-,TRBJ2-3
CASSASLGGDTQYF,TGTGCCAGCAGCGCGAGTTTAGGGGGAGATACGCAGTATTTT,-,TRBV9,-,TRBJ2-3
CASSWDKTYEQYF,TGTGCCAGCAGCTGGGACAAAACCTACGAGCAGTACTTC,-,TRBV5-5,-,TRBJ2-7
CASSSIPGAEGGYGYTF,TGTGCCAGCAGCTCTATTCCCGGGGCGGAGGGAGGCTATGGCTACACCTTC,-,TRBV7-6,-,TRBJ1-2
CASSLATGDSYEQYF,TGTGCCAGCAGCTTAGCGACAGGGGATTCCTACGAGCAGTACTTC,TRBD1,TRBV7-9,-,TRBJ2-7
CSVGGAGERETQYF,TGCAGCGTTGGCGGAGCGGGAGAAAGGGAGACCCAGTACTTC,TRBD2,TRBV29-1,-,TRBJ2-5
CASSLSGSDAQYF,TGTGCCAGCAGTTTAAGCGGGAGTGATGCCCAGTACTTC,TRBD2,TRBV27,-,TRBJ2-5
CASSRQATIYNEQFF,TGTGCCAGCAGCAGGCAAGCAACTATCTACAATGAGCAGTTCTTC,-,TRBV21-1,-,TRBJ2-1
CASSIRGLMTQYF,TGTGCCAGTAGTATAAGAGGACTCATGACGCAGTATTTT,-,TRBV19,few,TRBJ2-3
CASSLLEGAAEQYF,TGTGCCAGCAGTTTACTAGAGGGAGCAGCCGAGCAGTACTTC,-,TRBV6-1,-,TRBJ2-7
CATTTTGGSNQPQHF,TGTGCCACCACCACTACCGGGGGTAGCAATCAGCCCCAGCATTTT,-,TRBV15,-,TRBJ1-5
CASRPEGESGYTF,TGCGCCAGCAGGCCCGAAGGAGAGAGTGGCTACACCTTC,-,TRBV5-1,-,TRBJ1-2
CASKQGEYGYTF,TGCGCCAGCAAACAGGGGGAGTATGGCTACACCTTC,TRBD1,TRBV5-1,-,TRBJ1-2
CASSLSARQGLSRNEQFF,TGTGCCAGCAGTTTAAGTGCCCGCCAGGGGCTAAGTCGCAATGAGCAGTTCTTC,-,TRBV27,-,TRBJ2-1
CASSTSGTGDTEAFF,TGTGCCAGCTCTACTTCTGGGACAGGGGACACTGAAGCTTTCTTT,TRBD1,TRBV25-1,few,TRBJ1-1
CASSLRGDYEQYF,TGTGCCAGCAGTTTGCGCGGGGACTACGAGCAGTACTTC,-,TRBV28,-,TRBJ2-7
CASSEAAVGYTF,TGTGCCAGCAGTGAAGCGGCCGTTGGCTACACCTTC,-,TRBV6-1,few,TRBJ1-2
CASSFLAGGPSYEQYF,TGTGCCAGCAGCTTTCTAGCGGGAGGACCCTCCTACGAGCAGTACTTC,TRBD2,TRBV5-4,-,TRBJ2-7
CSVDGSGNEQFF,TGCAGCGTTGATGGTAGCGGCAATGAGCAGTTCTTC,-,TRBV29-1,-,TRBJ2-1
CAIQGPGGTDTQYF,TGTGCCATCCAAGGGCCAGGGGGGACAGATACGCAGTATTTT,-,TRBV6-1,few,TRBJ2-3
CASSTGTSGYNEQFF,TGTGCCAGCAGCACCGGGACTAGCGGTTACAATGAGCAGTTCTTC,TRBD2,TRBV9,-,TRBJ2-1
CASSETVAMNTEAFF,TGTGCCAGCAGTGAAACAGTGGCGATGAACACTGAAGCTTTCTTT,-,TRBV6-1,-,TRBJ1-1
CASSLPRTGDGGYTF,TGTGCCAGCAGCTTACCCCGGACAGGAGATGGAGGCTACACCTTC,TRBD1,TRBV7-8,-,TRBJ1-2
CASSLSSDGYTF,TGTGCCAGCAGTTTGTCGTCGGATGGCTACACCTTC,-,TRBV28,-,TRBJ1-2
CASNWLNQPQHF,TGTGCCAGCAACTGGTTGAATCAGCCCCAGCATTTT,-,TRBV28,-,TRBJ1-5
CASSYAGPGEQYF,TGTGCCAGCAGTTACGCAGGACCAGGGGAGCAGTACTTC,-,TRBV6-5,-,TRBJ2-7
CSVGTSGSNIQYF,TGCAGCGTCGGGACTAGCGGGAGTAACATTCAGTACTTC,TRBD2,TRBV29-1,-,TRBJ2-4
CSARTRYEQYF,TGCAGTGCTAGAACGCGCTACGAGCAGTACTTC,-,TRBV20-1,-,TRBJ2-7
CAISEEGAVGYTF,TGTGCCATCAGTGAAGAGGGGGCAGTTGGCTACACCTTC,TRBD1,TRBV10-3,few,TRBJ1-2
CAISEVAEDYGYTF,TGTGCCATCAGTGAGGTTGCAGAAGACTATGGCTACACCTTC,-,TRBV10-3,-,TRBJ1-2
CASSPAITGGEGYTF,TGTGCCAGCAGTCCCGCTATTACAGGGGGCGAAGGCTACACCTTC,TRBD1,TRBV6-6,-,TRBJ1-2
CAISGPAGGQIDTQYF,TGTGCCATCAGTGGACCCGCGGGAGGGCAAATAGATACGCAGTATTTT,TRBD2,TRBV10-3,-,TRBJ2-3
CASSLDGTEAFF,TGTGCCAGCAGCTTGGACGGTACTGAAGCTTTCTTT,-,TRBV5-6,-,TRBJ1-1
CASTPRRDMNTEAFF,TGTGCCAGCACCCCACGCCGGGATATGAACACTGAAGCTTTCTTT,-,TRBV9,-,TRBJ1-1
CASSQQGLNEETQYF,TGCGCCAGCAGCCAACAGGGACTGAACGAAGAGACCCAGTACTTC,-,TRBV4-1,-,TRBJ2-5
CATGGLSSYEQYF,TGTGCCACCGGAGGGTTAAGCTCCTACGAGCAGTACTTC,-,TRBV6-5,-,TRBJ2-7
CAISGGRLAGVYNEQFF,TGTGCCATTTCAGGGGGTCGACTAGCGGGAGTATACAATGAGCAGTTCTTC,TRBD2,TRBV10-3,once,TRBJ2-1
CASSQEVGGAFF,TGTGCCAGCAGCCAAGAAGTGGGAGGGGCTTTCTTT,-,TRBV14,-,TRBJ1-1
CASSPDRVNQPQHF,TGTGCCAGCAGTCCCGACAGGGTCAATCAGCCCCAGCATTTT,TRBD1,TRBV7-2,-,TRBJ1-5
CASSLSQGMNTEAFF,TGTGCCAGCAGCTTAAGTCAGGGCATGAACACTGAAGCTTTCTTT,-,TRBV7-2,-,TRBJ1-1
CASSQDLRLAQETQYF,TGTGCCAGCAGCCAAGATCTTCGGTTAGCACAAGAGACCCAGTACTTC,-,TRBV4-2,-,TRBJ2-5
CASSEAGQSHGYTF,TGTGCCAGCAGTGAAGCGGGACAGTCTCATGGCTACACCTTC,TRBD1,TRBV25-1,-,TRBJ1-2